This T cell receptor (beta chain) was recorded in a study of T-cell memory formation after mild COVID-19. In this sample, this clonotype turned up a few times. The antigen remains unidentified. Using its own MiXCR run on the 5' RACE reads, TCRdb lists one record per CDR3 protein. The sample includes about 430,000 distinct CDR3 sequences, approximately 24% of them seen just once. The study's findings and limits: The finding that pre-infection memory included some responding clones suggested that cross-reactive memory joined. In second-wave clones peaking day 37, SARS-CoV-2 specificity remained unconfirmed. Balance between CD4 and CD8 was seen in clones contracting day 15 to 85, and a CD4+ lean was seen in later expanders. Of the contracting clones, CD4+ ones lay mainly in CM and EM, and CD8+ ones in EMRA.

Germline lookup yields CDR1 SGHTA and CDR2 FQGNSA. This CDR3 comprises 14 residues. The ends lost 9 bases at V and 8 bases at J; junction bases unmatched: 11. Sequencing input: PBMCs or a T cell subset sorted from them (not recorded which). V is TRBV7-2 and J is TRBJ2-1; TRBD2 aligns across 9 bases. The clonotype was recovered from an adult woman who had mild COVID-19 (a few samples of this study predate the infection). Cell type and time point are not known. CDR3 bases: TGTGCCAGTAGAACAACCGGGACTAGCTATGAGCAGTTCTTC. Its protein is CASRTTGTSYEQFF.